Listed here are 9 T cell receptor beta chains from one sample, sequenced in a study of T-cell reconstitution after alpha-beta-depleted transplantation in children. The authors prepared the TCRbeta library with unique molecular identifiers. TCRdb used MiXCR to reprocess the PCR reads, holding one entry per CDR3 protein. The sample has hundreds of thousands of distinct CDR3 sequences; approximately 13% are singletons. The sequenced sample was PBMCs, mostly from graft donor cells, obtained 360 days after TCRalphabeta/CD19-depleted stem cell transplant. All receptors derive from a male patient younger than 18 who had a stem cell transplant for acute myeloid leukemia, so the T cells may come from the graft donor.

The table lists this clonotype with many counts. V is TRBV9 and J is TRBJ2-7; 8 nucleotides align to TRBD2. V shed 3 bases, J shed 2 bases, and the junction held 4 bases outside the gene matches. Germline values: CDR1 SGDLS, CDR2 YYNGEE. The CDR3 is 14 amino acids. The CDR3 here is CASSAGLGPYEQYF. The CDR3 bases are TGTGCCAGCAGCGCGGGACTAGGTCCCTACGAGCAGTACTTC.

This clonotype has a handful of counts. This sequence joins TRBV20-1 and TRBJ1-1, with 8 positions matching TRBD1. Germline-derived CDR1 and CDR2 are DFQATT and SNEGSKA (reference sequence). The CDR3 has 14 amino acids. Trimming took 6 bases from V and 1 from J; bases not matched to a gene: 7. The DNA of the CDR3 is TGCAGTGCCACAAACAGGGGGGCGAACACTGAAGCTTTCTTT. Translated: CSATNRGANTEAFF.

This clonotype was counted between two and nine times. The chain combines TRBV20-1 with TRBJ2-2, with 8 bases aligning to TRBD2. CDR3 length equals 15 residues. Per the germline V gene, CDR1 is DFQATT and CDR2 is SNEGSKA (reference sequence). The junction had 3 bases not matched to a gene; V was cut back by 0 bases and J by 3 bases. The CDR3 sequence: CSARDSGKDTGELFF. In nucleotides, the CDR3 is TGCAGTGCTAGAGATAGCGGGAAGGACACCGGGGAGCTGTTTTTT.

The rearrangement joins TRBV28 to TRBJ2-7; D not resolved. The CDR3 is made up of 12 amino acids. Per germline, CDR1 MDHEN and CDR2 SYDVKM. Trimming pared 1 base from V and 4 bases from J, leaving 5 bases between. For the CDR3, the DNA is TGTGCCAGCAGTTTATATAGATACGAGCAGTACTTC. As protein: CASSLYRYEQYF. Full variable domain (missing parts from reference TRBV28 and TRBJ2-7): DVKVTQSSRYLVKRTGEKVFLECVQDMDHENMFWYRQDPGLGLRLIYFSYDVKMKEKGDIPEGYSVSREKKERFSLILESASTNQTSMYLCASSLYRYEQYFGPGTRLTVT.

The rearrangement links TRBV12-3 or TRBV12-4 to TRBJ1-5; D not certain. Trimming shortened V by 3 bases and J by 5 bases, and 11 bases separated the two germline ends. The CDR3 runs 14 residues. CDR3 protein: CASSFNRAYQPQHF. The DNA of the CDR3 is TGTGCCAGCAGTTTCAATCGGGCTTATCAGCCCCAGCATTTT.

This clonotype was observed at least ten times. V and J are TRBV4-2 and TRBJ2-7, with 9 bases that match TRBD2. This CDR3 is 15 amino acids long. The V gene's germline CDR1 is LGHNA and CDR2 YNFKEQ. With 1 base clipped from V and 4 bases from J, the junction kept 5 bases outside the gene matches. The CDR3 reads CASSQASGDLYEQYF. CDR3 bases: TGTGCCAGCAGCCAAGCTAGCGGGGACCTTTACGAGCAGTACTTC.

In its sample, this clonotype was seen a few times. The gene calls are TRBV9 and TRBJ2-2, with 7 bases fitting TRBD1. CDR3 length equals 16 residues. Germline V CDR1 and CDR2: SGDLS, YYNGEE. The V and J ends lost 4 bases and 0 bases, in that order; junction bases with no gene match: 6. CDR3 nucleotide sequence: TGTGCCAGCAGCCCCAGGACAGGACCGAACACCGGGGAGCTGTTTTTT. Translating gives CASSPRTGPNTGELFF.

This clonotype was seen a single time. The V and J genes are TRBV5-1 and TRBJ2-5; TRBD2 aligns across 8 bases. V was clipped by 4 bases and J by 5 bases; unmatched bases: 16. CDR1 is SGHRS, CDR2 YFSETQ, per germline. The CDR3 has 17 amino acids. The CDR3 here is CASSPGGSSGRAETQYF. In DNA form, the CDR3 reads TGCGCCAGCAGCCCTGGCGGTTCGAGCGGGAGAGCTGAGACCCAGTACTTC.

This clonotype was counted many times. V gene TRBV20-1 combines with J gene TRBJ2-6; no clear D. The ends were cut back, 0 bases at V and 1 base at J, with 7 bases in the middle. In germline, CDR1 is DFQATT, CDR2 SNEGSKA (reference sequence). The CDR3 is 15 amino acids. This CDR3 reads CSARDAVSGANVLTF. CDR3 nucleotides: TGCAGTGCTAGAGATGCCGTTTCTGGGGCCAACGTCCTGACTTTC.